Detailed here is one T cell receptor (beta chain). Trimming pared 3 bases from V and 8 bases from J, leaving 8 bases between. The CDR3 extends over 12 amino acids. The germline V gene encodes CDR1 SGHAT and CDR2 FQNNGV. This entry belongs to a study of OX40 agonist ivuxolimab in advanced cancers. About the research overall: Those treated in dose escalation had hepatocellular carcinoma, melanoma, renal cell cancer or head and neck cancer.

The data were produced by immunoSEQ multiplex PCR, yet TCRdb's version contains in-frame clones alone and is incomplete. This sample has under 25,000 clones, with around 84% found just once. Sequencing used CD4+ or CD8+ T cells sorted from blood, obtained in a trial of the OX40 agonist ivuxolimab. The TCR comes from an adult with an advanced solid tumor such as melanoma, head and neck, liver or kidney cancer. The chain carries TRBV11-2 and TRBJ2-1; TRBD2 is a possible D gene (5 bases). CDR3 in amino acids: CASSLLGDEQFF. CDR3 DNA sequence: TGTGCCAGCAGCTTGCTCGGGGATGAGCAGTTCTTC.